This entry describes one T cell receptor beta chain. The record originates from a study of shared clonotypes between healthy human individuals. Repertoires were generated with immunoSEQ multiplex PCR, while TCRdb's copy carries only in-frame clones and drops some. The sample holds about 2 million clones, 90% to 95% seen once. V lost 3 bases, J lost 10 bases, and 19 bases lay in between. This CDR3 has 16 amino acids. Germline lookup yields CDR1 KGHSH and CDR2 LQKENI. This chain joins TRBV18 and TRBJ1-6, with D tentatively TRBD1 (6 bases). Sample: naive CD4+ T cells sorted from blood. Documented subset: CD45RA+ positively selected. This clonotype originated in a man in his late teens or twenties in good health. This CDR3 is CASSPTTTGLGSPLHF. In nucleotides, the CDR3 is TGTGCCAGCTCACCGACTACTACAGGGTTGGGGTCACCCCTCCACTTT.